The 31 T cell receptor beta chains below all came from one sample that was sequenced in a study of cytomegalovirus exposure and HLA in healthy donors. In the PCR, 60 Vbeta and 13 Jbeta primers were used. Some clones are missing from TCRdb's copy, which holds only in-frame ones; the method was immunoSEQ multiplex PCR. The clone table shows approximately 130,000 clones, with the ten largest holding 2%. Sequenced sample: PBMCs. Receptors originate from a woman aged 55 to 70 in good health and CMV-seronegative.

This chain uses TRBV11-3 with TRBJ2-2; TRBD1 aligns across 8 bases. Germline V lookup: CDR1 SGHNT, CDR2 YENEEA. The CDR3 is made up of 16 amino acids. Losses at the gene ends were 3 bases for V and 0 bases for J; bases not matched to a gene: 3. The CDR3 DNA reads TGTGCCAGCAGCTTGGCAGGGGGCGCGAACACCGGGGAGCTGTTTTTT. Its protein is CASSLAGGANTGELFF.

The gene calls are TRBV13 and TRBJ2-3, with D tentatively TRBD2 (6 bases). Germline V gives CDR1 PRHDT, CDR2 FYEKMQ (reference sequence). The CDR3 length is 13 residues. V gave up 4 bases and J gave up 3 bases, with 8 bases separating them. This CDR3 reads CASSYRETDTQYF. The CDR3 region has the DNA TGTGCCAGCAGCTACCGGGAGACAGATACGCAGTATTTT.

This chain connects TRBV6-6 to TRBJ2-5; TRBD1 is a possible D gene (6 bases). The CDR3 contains 13 residues. V was cut by 5 bases and J by 2 bases, with 9 bases left in between. Germline V gene data show CDR1 as MNHNY and CDR2 as SVGAGI (reference sequence). Here the CDR3 DNA reads TGTGCCAGCAGTAGGACAGTGCAAGAGACCCAGTACTTC. Translated: CASSRTVQETQYF.

V usage is TRBV28 and J usage is TRBJ2-2, with D possibly TRBD2 on 6 matching bases. Germline assignment: CDR1 MDHEN and CDR2 SYDVKM. Trimming took off 7 bases at V and 4 bases at J, with 16 bases between the two ends. The CDR3 runs 15 residues. The CDR3 DNA follows: TGTGCCAGCACCCCCGGGAGACTTTCCACCGGGGAGCTGTTTTTT. Translated, it gives CASTPGRLSTGELFF.

The chain is built from TRBV6-1 and TRBJ1-2; D not certain. V lost 2 bases to trimming and J lost 4 bases, with 17 bases between them. Germline CDR1 and CDR2: MNHNS and SASEGT. There are 16 residues in the CDR3. The CDR3 coding sequence is TGTGCCAGCAGTGAATTTCAGGCTTCGGCCCTCTATGGCTACACCTTC. Translating it yields CASSEFQASALYGYTF.

The chain recombines TRBV19 with TRBJ2-2; 7 bases map to TRBD2. This CDR3 is 16 amino acids long. Germline V gives CDR1 LNHDA, CDR2 SQIVND (reference sequence). After removal of 3 bases from V and 1 base from J, the junction contained 5 bases not matched to a gene. This CDR3 reads CASSIVGGRNTGELFF. In DNA form, the CDR3 reads TGTGCCAGTAGTATCGTGGGCGGGAGGAACACCGGGGAGCTGTTTTTT.

The chain carries TRBV13 and TRBJ2-2; D is unclear. CDR3 size: 14 residues. Between the trimmed V and J ends, which lost 3 bases and 1 base, there was a span of 6 bases. Germline CDR1 PRHDT, CDR2 FYEKMQ (reference sequence). This CDR3 is CASSFPRNTGELFF. In DNA form, the CDR3 reads TGTGCCAGCAGCTTTCCGAGGAACACCGGGGAGCTGTTTTTT.

V usage is TRBV9 and J usage is TRBJ1-1; a weak D match, TRBD1 (6 bases). The V gene lost 2 bases and the J gene lost 4 bases, with 12 bases spanning the gap. CDR3 length: 14 amino acids. From germline, CDR1 is SGDLS and CDR2 YYNGEE. CDR3 DNA: TGTGCCAGCAGCGTTCAGGGGTCGGGCACTGAAGCTTTCTTT. Its protein product is CASSVQGSGTEAFF.

V gene TRBV28 combines with J gene TRBJ1-3, with 7 positions matching TRBD1. Unmatched junction bases numbered 12, after V lost 7 bases and J lost 3 bases. Germline lookup yields CDR1 MDHEN and CDR2 SYDVKM. This CDR3 contains 16 residues. The CDR3 DNA reads as TGTGCCAGCAATCCTCATGACAGGGCAAATGGAAACACCATATATTTT. It specifies CASNPHDRANGNTIYF.

The gene calls are TRBV5-1 and TRBJ1-1; D uncertain. Trimming stripped 0 bases from V and 1 base from J, with 4 bases between. Germline CDR1 and CDR2: SGHRS and YFSETQ. This CDR3 has 13 residues. The CDR3 is CASSLVANTEAFF. CDR3 nucleotide sequence: TGCGCCAGCAGCTTGGTAGCGAACACTGAAGCTTTCTTT.

The V gene is TRBV5-1, the J gene TRBJ1-4, with D perhaps matching TRBD1 (6 bases). The germline gives CDR1 SGHRS, CDR2 YFSETQ. The CDR3 covers 14 residues. V shed 0 bases and J shed 4 bases, with 7 bases lying between them. The CDR3 nucleotides read TGCGCCAGCAGCTTGGGGACAGTTAATGAAAAACTGTTTTTT. Protein sequence: CASSLGTVNEKLFF. Filled out from reference TRBV5-1 and TRBJ1-4, the complete variable domain reads KAGVTQTPRYLIKTRGQQVTLSCSPISGHRSVSWYQQTPGQGLQFLFEYFSETQRNKGNFPGRFSGRQFSNSRSEMNVSTLELGDSALYLCASSLGTVNEKLFFGSGTQLSVL.

This rearrangement joins TRBV28 to TRBJ2-7, with 8 bases aligning to TRBD2. Trimming cost V 4 bases and J 0 bases; bases outside gene matches: 17. This CDR3 spans 19 amino acids. Germline assignment: CDR1 MDHEN and CDR2 SYDVKM. CDR3 coding DNA: TGTGCCAGCAGTTCCCCTTTTTTGGGCGGGAGGCTCTCCTCCTACGAGCAGTACTTC. Amino acid sequence: CASSSPFLGGRLSSYEQYF.

The rearrangement uses TRBV30 and TRBJ2-2; D gene unclear. Germline values: CDR1 GTSNPN, CDR2 SVGIG (reference sequence). The CDR3 is 16 residues long. The germline V and J ends were trimmed by 0 bases and 0 bases, with 11 bases remaining between them. The CDR3 nucleotides are TGTGCCTGGAGTGTATCGAGCTCCCCGAACACCGGGGAGCTGTTTTTT. Its translation: CAWSVSSSPNTGELFF.

The chain couples TRBV5-5 to TRBJ2-1; D gene ambiguous. Trimming shortened V by 0 bases and J by 8 bases, and 3 bases separated the two germline ends. This CDR3 is built from 11 residues. Germline CDR1 is SGHKS and CDR2 is YYEKEE (reference sequence). The CDR3 bases are TGTGCCAGCAGCTTGGTCGATGAGCAGTTCTTC. It codes for CASSLVDEQFF.

The chain recombines TRBV4-1 with TRBJ2-2, with D maybe TRBD1 (5 bases). Per the germline V gene, CDR1 is MGHRA and CDR2 is YSYEKL. The germline V and J ends were trimmed by 2 bases and 4 bases, with 11 bases remaining between them. CDR3 length: 15 residues. The CDR3 coding sequence is TGCGCCAGCAGCCAATCGAGACAGCTCACCGGGGAGCTGTTTTTT. Residues: CASSQSRQLTGELFF.

The V call is TRBV6-6, the J call TRBJ1-1, with D possibly TRBD1 on 5 matching bases. Germline V CDR1 and CDR2: MNHNY, SVGAGI (reference sequence). V gave up 2 bases and J gave up 8 bases, with 12 bases separating them. The CDR3 contains 13 residues. CDR3 sequence reads: CASSYADKAEAFF. The DNA for the CDR3 is TGTGCCAGCAGTTACGCGGACAAGGCAGAAGCTTTCTTT.

This chain uses TRBV7-8 with TRBJ1-3; 7 nucleotides align to TRBD1. Germline values: CDR1 SGHVS, CDR2 FQNEAQ. The ends lost 0 bases at V and 1 base at J; junction bases unmatched: 9. The CDR3 has 18 amino acids. CDR3: CASSLAAGAGGSGNTIYF. The CDR3 coding sequence is TGTGCCAGCAGCTTAGCAGCCGGGGCAGGGGGTTCTGGAAACACCATATATTTT. Variable domain in full (rest from reference TRBV7-8 and TRBJ1-3): GAGVSQSPRYKVAKRGQDVALRCDPISGHVSLFWYQQALGQGPEFLTYFQNEAQLDKSGLPSDRFFAERPEGSVSTLKIQRTQQEDSAVYLCASSLAAGAGGSGNTIYFGEGSWLTVV.

This chain joins TRBV5-1 and TRBJ2-5; TRBD1 matches 7 bases. V lost 4 bases, J lost 5 bases, and 8 bases stayed unmatched. CDR3 length: 14 residues. Germline V gene lookup returns CDR1 SGHRS and CDR2 YFSETQ. This CDR3 is CASSARQGGETQYF. CDR3 DNA: TGCGCCAGCAGCGCAAGACAGGGTGGGGAGACCCAGTACTTC.

The V and J genes are TRBV28 and TRBJ2-5; weak D call: TRBD1 (5 bases). The CDR3 runs to 14 residues. Germline V gene sequence: CDR1 MDHEN, CDR2 SYDVKM. With 6 bases removed from V and 4 bases from J, the gap between germline ends came to 15 bases. As DNA, the CDR3 is TGTGCCAGCAGGACGAGAAAGGGGTCAGAGACCCAGTACTTC. Translation: CASRTRKGSETQYF.

The J gene is TRBJ2-1, the V gene TRBV28, with 14 bases matching TRBD2. The CDR3 is 14 amino acids. The germline V gene encodes CDR1 MDHEN and CDR2 SYDVKM. V shed 8 bases, J shed 7 bases, and the junction held 4 bases outside the gene matches. The CDR3 reads CASSGLAGENEQFF. CDR3 coding DNA: TGTGCCAGCTCGGGACTAGCGGGGGAAAATGAGCAGTTCTTC.

The gene calls are TRBV15 and TRBJ1-5; D is uncertain. The CDR3 runs 16 residues. Trimming removed 0 bases at V and 4 bases at J, with 13 bases between. Germline lookup yields CDR1 LNHNV and CDR2 YYDKDF (reference sequence). The CDR3 bases are TGTGCCACCAGCAGAGATCGTGGCAGTGCTAATCAGCCCCAGCATTTT. It translates to CATSRDRGSANQPQHF.

The gene calls are TRBV4-2 and TRBJ2-2; TRBD1 is a possible D gene (6 bases). Germline lookup yields CDR1 LGHNA and CDR2 YNFKEQ. Trimming removed 3 bases at V and 2 bases at J, with 16 bases between. CDR3 length: 17 residues. The CDR3 DNA reads as TGTGCCAGCAGCCATACAGGGCCAGGAGATAACACCGGGGAGCTGTTTTTT. Protein product: CASSHTGPGDNTGELFF.

The chain has TRBV25-1 and TRBJ2-3; 10 positions agree with TRBD1. J was trimmed by 3 bases and V by 4 bases; bases with no gene match: 7. The CDR3 extends over 16 amino acids. Germline CDR1 and CDR2: MGHDK and SYGVNS. The DNA for the CDR3 is TGTGCCAGCAGTGCAACACCGGGACAGGGGACAGATACGCAGTATTTT. This sequence encodes CASSATPGQGTDTQYF.

The chain carries TRBV7-2 and TRBJ2-3; TRBD2 matches at 7 bases. The CDR3 is made up of 15 amino acids. Germline V gene lookup returns CDR1 SGHTA and CDR2 FQGNSA. The V gene end was trimmed by 4 bases and the J gene end by 6 bases; junction bases not matched to a gene: 10. In DNA, the CDR3 is TGTGCCAGCAGCTCCCCGGTGGCGGGGGAGGATACGCAGTATTTT. Translated: CASSSPVAGEDTQYF. Based on the CDR3 plus reference TRBV7-2 and TRBJ2-3, the full variable domain is GAGVSQSPSNKVTEKGKDVELRCDPISGHTALYWYRQSLGQGLEFLIYFQGNSAPDKSGLPSDRFSAERTGGSVSTLTIQRTQQEDSAVYLCASSSPVAGEDTQYFGPGTRLTVL.

The J gene is TRBJ2-5, the V gene TRBV27; 7 positions agree with TRBD2. The CDR3 runs to 13 residues. CDR1 is MNHEY and CDR2 is SMNVEV in the germline V gene (reference sequence). V shed 6 bases and J 5 bases; nucleotides not matched to a gene: 6. The CDR3 DNA follows: TGTGCCAGCAGATGGGGGGAGGGCGAGACCCAGTACTTC. As protein: CASRWGEGETQYF.

The chain couples TRBV6-5 to TRBJ1-6, with D maybe TRBD1 (6 bases). CDR1 and CDR2 from the germline V gene are MNHEY and SVGAGI. V lost 5 bases, J lost 7 bases, and 15 bases lay in between. This CDR3 region has 15 residues. This chain's CDR3 is CASSRPGTTNSPLHF. The CDR3 bases are TGTGCCAGCAGTAGACCCGGGACAACAAATTCACCCCTCCACTTT.

In DNA, the CDR3 is TGCGCCAGCAGCTTGAACGAGGGCCGCAATTCACCCCTCCACTTT. The encoded protein is CASSLNEGRNSPLHF. This chain links TRBV5-1 with TRBJ1-6; unclear D gene. The germline V and J ends were trimmed by 1 base and 7 bases, with 12 bases remaining between them. The CDR3 loop spans 15 amino acids. CDR1 and CDR2 (germline): SGHRS, YFSETQ.

The J gene is TRBJ1-6, the V gene TRBV5-1; D ambiguous. The CDR3 has 15 residues. CDR1 SGHRS and CDR2 YFSETQ come from the germline V gene. Trimming took 0 bases from V and 3 from J, leaving 7 bases between them. Here the CDR3 DNA reads TGCGCCAGCAGCTTGGGGGAGAACTATAATTCACCCCTCCACTTT. Residues: CASSLGENYNSPLHF.

The rearrangement links TRBV7-3 to TRBJ2-1, with D possibly matching TRBD2 (6 bases). Trimming shortened V by 5 bases and J by 6 bases, and 20 bases separated the two germline ends. This CDR3 spans 16 amino acids. The germline CDR1 and CDR2 sequences are SGHTA and FQGTGA. The DNA for the CDR3 is TGTGCCAGCAGCCTGCTTCCGGGGCAGGAGGGCAATGAGCAGTTCTTC. Translating gives CASSLLPGQEGNEQFF. Variable domain in full (rest from reference TRBV7-3 and TRBJ2-1): GAGVSQTPSNKVTEKGKYVELRCDPISGHTALYWYRQSLGQGPEFLIYFQGTGAADDSGLPNDRFFAVRPEGSVSTLKIQRTERGDSAVYLCASSLLPGQEGNEQFFGPGTRLTVL.

With respect to this clone: One junction end disagrees with the germline gene, perhaps due to a read error. The chain is built from TRBV28 and TRBJ2-1; D gene unclear. Looked up from germline, CDR1 is MDHEN and CDR2 is SYDVKM. This CDR3 is 14 amino acids long. In nucleotides, the CDR3 is TGTGCCACCCCAGGAACATTCGGATACAATGAGCTGTTCTTC. This translates into CATPGTFGYNELFF.

The chain combines TRBV28 with TRBJ2-4; TRBD1 aligns across 10 bases. CDR3 size: 16 residues. The germline V gene encodes CDR1 MDHEN and CDR2 SYDVKM. The V segment lost 6 bases and the J segment 1 base; nucleotides outside the gene matches: 6. The CDR3 DNA is TGTGCCAGCAGCGATTCGGGACAGGGGGCCAAAAACATTCAGTACTTC. Translated, it gives CASSDSGQGAKNIQYF.